These 28 T cell receptor beta chains share one sample of origin, sequenced in a study of cytomegalovirus exposure and HLA in healthy donors. The PCR had 60 Vbeta and 13 Jbeta primers. Sequenced by immunoSEQ multiplex PCR; TCRdb stores in-frame clones only, minus some. Among tens of thousands of clones listed, around three quarters were seen once. Sequenced: PBMCs. The origin of the receptors is a woman in her thirties or forties in good health and CMV-seropositive.

This chain links TRBV7-2 with TRBJ2-2, with TRBD2 matching over 10 bases. The CDR3 length is 17 residues. Germline values: CDR1 SGHTA, CDR2 FQGNSA. The V and J ends lost 2 bases and 6 bases, in that order; junction bases with no gene match: 9. CDR3 residues: CASSLSGALAGAGELFF. The CDR3 nucleotides are TGTGCCAGCAGCTTAAGCGGGGCCCTAGCGGGAGCCGGGGAGCTGTTTTTT. Looking up the rest from reference TRBV7-2 and TRBJ2-2 gives the full variable domain: GAGVSQSPSNKVTEKGKDVELRCDPISGHTALYWYRQSLGQGLEFLIYFQGNSAPDKSGLPSDRFSAERTGGSVSTLTIQRTQQEDSAVYLCASSLSGALAGAGELFFGEGSRLTVL.

V and J are TRBV27 and TRBJ1-1, with 8 bases aligning to TRBD1. V lost 8 bases and J lost 4; bases outside the gene matches: 6. From germline, CDR1 is MNHEY and CDR2 SMNVEV (reference sequence). The CDR3 is 13 residues long. The CDR3 here is CASRTGTGTEAFF. DNA for the CDR3: TGTGCCAGCCGGACCGGGACAGGCACTGAAGCTTTCTTT.

The chain joins TRBV7-3 to TRBJ1-2, with D hard to call. Germline CDR1 and CDR2: SGHTA and FQGTGA. This CDR3 has 15 amino acids. Trimming left V 3 bases short and J 0 bases short, with 11 bases between. CDR3 residues: CASSFSEVANYGYTF. The CDR3 DNA reads TGTGCCAGCAGCTTCTCCGAGGTTGCTAACTATGGCTACACCTTC.

This clone came up once. The chain employs TRBV27 and TRBJ1-6; 8 nucleotides agree with TRBD1. The CDR3 runs 14 residues. The germline gives CDR1 MNHEY, CDR2 SMNVEV (reference sequence). Losses at the gene ends were 2 bases for V and 9 bases for J; bases not matched to a gene: 3. The chain's CDR3 is CASSLQGAFSPLHF. CDR3 sequence (DNA): TGTGCCAGCAGTTTACAGGGGGCTTTTTCACCCCTCCACTTT.

This chain links TRBV19 with TRBJ1-1, with D possibly TRBD1 on 5 matching bases. This CDR3 region has 13 residues. With 7 bases removed from V and 1 base from J, the gap between germline ends came to 10 bases. Germline-derived CDR1 and CDR2 are LNHDA and SQIVND (reference sequence). CDR3 sequence: CASTNDRNTEAFF. The DNA for the CDR3 is TGTGCCAGTACCAACGACAGGAACACTGAAGCTTTCTTT. Filled out from reference TRBV19 and TRBJ1-1, the complete variable domain reads DGGITQSPKYLFRKEGQNVTLSCEQNLNHDAMYWYRQDPGQGLRLIYYSQIVNDFQKGDIAEGYSVSREKKESFPLTVTSAQKNPTAFYLCASTNDRNTEAFFGQGTRLTVV.

In its sample, this clone was seen a few times. J is TRBJ1-6 and V is TRBV10-3; 10 bases are shared with TRBD1. This CDR3 has 13 amino acids. Losses at the gene ends were 6 bases for V and 10 bases for J; bases not matched to a gene: 3. Germline V gene sequence: CDR1 ENHRY, CDR2 SYGVKD. CDR3 nucleotide sequence: TGTGCCATCAGAGAGGACAGGGGGTCACCCCTCCACTTT. This encodes CAIREDRGSPLHF.

This clone was counted between two and nine times. The gene calls are TRBV19 and TRBJ1-5; 7 nucleotides align to TRBD1. CDR3 size: 19 residues. CDR1 and CDR2 from the germline V gene are LNHDA and SQIVND (reference sequence). V was clipped by 0 bases and J by 6 bases; unmatched bases: 17. The CDR3: CASSIDLIAGQEVAQPQHF. The CDR3 DNA follows: TGTGCCAGTAGTATAGATCTAATTGCAGGACAGGAGGTGGCTCAGCCCCAGCATTTT. The whole variable domain, remainder taken from reference TRBV19 and TRBJ1-5, is DGGITQSPKYLFRKEGQNVTLSCEQNLNHDAMYWYRQDPGQGLRLIYYSQIVNDFQKGDIAEGYSVSREKKESFPLTVTSAQKNPTAFYLCASSIDLIAGQEVAQPQHFGDGTRLSIL.

This chain uses TRBV6-4 with TRBJ2-3; D is uncertain. The CDR3 loop spans 13 amino acids. CDR1 and CDR2 from the germline V gene are MRHNA and SNTAGT. Trimming stripped 6 bases from V and 8 bases from J, with 15 bases between. Written as DNA, the CDR3 is TGTGCCAGCAGCTGGCCCGCGCGCGGTACGCAGTATTTT. Amino acids: CASSWPARGTQYF.

The chain has TRBV19 and TRBJ2-7; 11 nucleotides align to TRBD1. CDR1 and CDR2 from the germline V gene are LNHDA and SQIVND (reference sequence). CDR3 length: 16 amino acids. With 4 bases clipped from V and 3 bases from J, the junction kept 8 bases outside the gene matches. CDR3 nucleotides: TGTGCCAGTAGTAAGGGGGACAGGGGGGGCTTCTACGAGCAGTACTTC. Its translation is CASSKGDRGGFYEQYF. The whole variable domain, filled in from reference TRBV19 and TRBJ2-7, reads DGGITQSPKYLFRKEGQNVTLSCEQNLNHDAMYWYRQDPGQGLRLIYYSQIVNDFQKGDIAEGYSVSREKKESFPLTVTSAQKNPTAFYLCASSKGDRGGFYEQYFGPGTRLTVT.

The rearrangement uses TRBV11-1 and TRBJ2-6, with 7 bases identical to TRBD1. The germline V gene encodes CDR1 SGHAT and CDR2 FQDESV (reference sequence). This CDR3 contains 16 residues. The junction had 7 bases not matched to a gene; V was cut back by 5 bases and J by 3 bases. DNA for the CDR3: TGTGCCAGCAGCGCCAAGGGGGCGGGTGGGGCCAACGTCCTGACTTTC. This sequence encodes CASSAKGAGGANVLTF.

The gene calls are TRBV11-3 and TRBJ2-3; D not resolved. The CDR3 contains 16 residues. V was trimmed by 7 bases and J by 6 bases, leaving 23 bases between them. Germline V gene data show CDR1 as SGHNT and CDR2 as YENEEA. The CDR3 DNA reads as TGTGCCAGCACCTTTTCCCCTTACGCGGCCGAGGATACGCAGTATTTT. Translated: CASTFSPYAAEDTQYF. Drawing the rest from reference TRBV11-3 and TRBJ2-3, the complete variable domain is EAGVVQSPRYKIIEKKQPVAFWCNPISGHNTLYWYLQNLGQGPELLIRYENEEAVDDSQLPKDRFSAERLKGVDSTLKIQPAELGDSAVYLCASTFSPYAAEDTQYFGPGTRLTVL.

The chain combines TRBV18 with TRBJ2-2; 9 bases are shared with TRBD1. Germline CDR1 and CDR2: KGHSH and LQKENI. V lost 6 bases to trimming and J lost 4 bases; unmatched junction nucleotides: 9. The CDR3 runs to 16 residues. CDR3 in amino acids: CASSSGGQGPTGELFF. CDR3 sequence (DNA): TGTGCCAGCTCGTCGGGGGGACAGGGTCCCACCGGGGAGCTGTTTTTT.

This chain connects TRBV7-3 to TRBJ1-1; unclear D gene. The CDR3 contains 13 residues. CDR1 and CDR2 (germline): SGHTA, FQGTGA. The ends were cut back, 5 bases at V and 5 bases at J, with 12 bases in the middle. The CDR3 nucleotides are TGTGCCAGCAGCCCATTCGGGTTGACTGAAGCTTTCTTT. Amino acids: CASSPFGLTEAFF.

This chain joins TRBV5-6 and TRBJ2-7; unclear D gene. Germline values: CDR1 SGHDT, CDR2 YYEEEE. The V gene lost 0 bases and the J gene lost 7 bases, with 11 bases spanning the gap. CDR3 size: 13 residues. This CDR3 is CASSLGYPREQYF. The CDR3 DNA is TGTGCCAGCAGCTTGGGTTATCCGCGGGAGCAGTACTTC.

The V gene is TRBV15, the J gene TRBJ1-1; D may be TRBD1 (5 bases). The CDR3 length is 16 residues. V was cut by 1 base and J by 0 bases, with 12 bases left in between. Germline-derived CDR1 and CDR2 are LNHNV and YYDKDF (reference sequence). This CDR3 is CATSRAAGPMNTEAFF. For the CDR3, the DNA is TGTGCCACCAGCAGAGCAGCAGGGCCGATGAACACTGAAGCTTTCTTT.

The chain combines TRBV29-1 with TRBJ2-1, with TRBD1 matching 11 bases. The CDR3 totals 14 residues. Germline V lookup: CDR1 SQVTM, CDR2 ANQGSEA. Losses at the gene ends were 3 bases for V and 5 bases for J; bases not matched to a gene: 3. CDR3 nucleotides: TGCAGCGTTGATTCGGACAGGGGGCACAATGAGCAGTTCTTC. This encodes CSVDSDRGHNEQFF.

J is TRBJ1-4 and V is TRBV11-2; possibly TRBD1 for D (6 bases). V was trimmed by 4 bases and J by 5 bases, leaving 20 bases between them. Germline CDR1 reads SGHAT; CDR2 reads FQNNGV. CDR3 length: 17 amino acids. CDR3 DNA sequence: TGTGCCAGCAGCTCTTGGGGGCAGTTCGGCCTAAATGAAAAACTGTTTTTT. Translating it yields CASSSWGQFGLNEKLFF. The entire variable domain, with the rest obtained from reference TRBV11-2 and TRBJ1-4, is as follows: EAGVAQSPRYKIIEKRQSVAFWCNPISGHATLYWYQQILGQGPKLLIQFQNNGVVDDSQLPKDRFSAERLKGVDSTLKIQPAKLEDSAVYLCASSSWGQFGLNEKLFFGSGTQLSVL.

The chain has TRBV11-1 and TRBJ2-3, with 13 bases fitting TRBD2. V lost 5 bases and J lost 1; bases outside the gene matches: 6. From germline, CDR1 is SGHAT and CDR2 FQDESV (reference sequence). This CDR3 comprises 17 residues. The CDR3: CASSNGLAGVGTDTQYF. CDR3 in DNA: TGTGCCAGCAGCAACGGACTAGCGGGGGTGGGCACAGATACGCAGTATTTT.

V usage is TRBV2 and J usage is TRBJ1-3; TRBD1 is a possible D gene (5 bases). This CDR3 region has 15 residues. Germline V gene lookup returns CDR1 SNHLY and CDR2 FYNNEI. V lost 2 bases and J 0 bases, leaving 8 bases between the germline ends. The CDR3 here is CASSEQGNSGNTIYF. The CDR3 DNA follows: TGTGCCAGCAGTGAACAGGGTAACTCTGGAAACACCATATATTTT.

This clone has just a few counts. This rearrangement joins TRBV7-8 to TRBJ2-3; 8 bases are a match to TRBD2. This CDR3 comprises 16 residues. J gave up 6 bases and V 4 bases, and 12 bases lay outside the gene matches. CDR1 is SGHVS, CDR2 FQNEAQ, per germline. As DNA, the CDR3 is TGTGCCAGCAGCTCCCCGGGTCGGAGCGGGAGCGATACGCAGTATTTT. This translates into CASSSPGRSGSDTQYF.

The chain's CDR3 is CASSLNRLETQYF. In nucleotides, the CDR3 is TGTGCCAGCAGTTTAAACAGGCTTGAGACCCAGTACTTC. This chain links TRBV28 with TRBJ2-5; TRBD1 might be the D (5 bases). V lost 2 bases and J lost 5, with 9 bases in between. This CDR3 spans 13 amino acids. The germline gives CDR1 MDHEN, CDR2 SYDVKM.

The chain couples TRBV18 to TRBJ1-4; TRBD1 agrees at 7 bases. The CDR3 loop spans 14 amino acids. The V segment lost 3 bases and the J segment 2 bases; nucleotides outside the gene matches: 0. Germline CDR1 and CDR2: KGHSH and LQKENI. CDR3 residues: CASSPRGTNEKLFF. The DNA of the CDR3 is TGTGCCAGCTCACCCAGGGGGACTAATGAAAAACTGTTTTTT.

This chain joins TRBV7-2 and TRBJ1-2; TRBD1 matches at 9 bases. Germline assignment: CDR1 SGHTA and CDR2 FQGNSA. The CDR3 spans 17 residues. Losses at the gene ends were 1 base for V and 0 bases for J; bases not matched to a gene: 6. CDR3 coding DNA: TGTGCCAGCAGCTTAGAGGGACAGGGTTTTTCTAACTATGGCTACACCTTC. Amino acids: CASSLEGQGFSNYGYTF.

The CDR3 sequence is CSGRTGQETQYF. The CDR3 nucleotides are TGCAGCGGCCGGACAGGGCAAGAGACCCAGTACTTC. The chain employs TRBV29-1 and TRBJ2-5; 8 bases line up with TRBD1. CDR1 is SQVTM and CDR2 is ANQGSEA in the germline V gene. This CDR3 has 12 residues. V was pared by 7 bases and J by 2 bases, with 3 bases of the junction left unmatched.

The chain is built from TRBV5-1 and TRBJ2-5; the D gene is possibly TRBD2 (7 bases). CDR3 length: 13 residues. Trimming removed 0 bases at V and 5 bases at J, with 8 bases between. Germline V gives CDR1 SGHRS, CDR2 YFSETQ. DNA of the CDR3: TGCGCCAGCAGCTTGGAGGGGGGGGAGACCCAGTACTTC. Translating gives CASSLEGGETQYF. The full variable domain, rest sourced from reference TRBV5-1 and TRBJ2-5, is KAGVTQTPRYLIKTRGQQVTLSCSPISGHRSVSWYQQTPGQGLQFLFEYFSETQRNKGNFPGRFSGRQFSNSRSEMNVSTLELGDSALYLCASSLEGGETQYFGPGTRLLVL.

This rearrangement joins TRBV29-1 to TRBJ2-7; the match to TRBD2 covers 10 bases. Germline values: CDR1 SQVTM, CDR2 ANQGSEA. The CDR3 extends over 12 amino acids. Trimming cost V 6 bases and J 5 bases; bases outside gene matches: 4. CDR3 sequence reads: CSVRTSGDEQYF. In DNA form, the CDR3 reads TGCAGCGTGCGGACTAGCGGAGACGAGCAGTACTTC.

This rearrangement joins TRBV7-2 to TRBJ1-3; possibly TRBD1 for D (5 bases). Trimming shortened V by 1 base and J by 3 bases, and 13 bases separated the two germline ends. The length of the CDR3 is 16 residues. Germline CDR1 SGHTA, CDR2 FQGNSA. This chain's CDR3 is CASSLVGGGVGNTIYF. In DNA form, the CDR3 reads TGTGCCAGCAGCTTAGTGGGTGGAGGGGTTGGAAACACCATATATTTT. The whole variable domain, remainder taken from reference TRBV7-2 and TRBJ1-3, is GAGVSQSPSNKVTEKGKDVELRCDPISGHTALYWYRQSLGQGLEFLIYFQGNSAPDKSGLPSDRFSAERTGGSVSTLTIQRTQQEDSAVYLCASSLVGGGVGNTIYFGEGSWLTVV.

V is TRBV5-1 and J is TRBJ2-5; possible D gene TRBD2, 6 bases. Trimming took 0 bases from V and 0 from J, leaving 6 bases between them. This CDR3 region has 14 residues. Germline CDR1 and CDR2: SGHRS and YFSETQ. In DNA form, the CDR3 reads TGCGCCAGCAGCTTGGGGGACTACCAAGAGACCCAGTACTTC. It codes for CASSLGDYQETQYF.